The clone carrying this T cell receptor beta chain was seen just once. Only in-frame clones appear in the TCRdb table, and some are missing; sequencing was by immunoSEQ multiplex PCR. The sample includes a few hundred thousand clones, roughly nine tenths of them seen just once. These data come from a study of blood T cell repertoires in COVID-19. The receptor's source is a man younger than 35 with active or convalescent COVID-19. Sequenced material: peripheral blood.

CDR3 DNA sequence: TGTGCCAGCAGTCAGGGTTTTTTGAGCACTGAAGCTTTCTTT. Translation gives CASSQGFLSTEAFF. The chain is built from TRBV27 and TRBJ1-1, with D tentatively TRBD1 (5 bases). Trimming took 5 bases from V and 4 from J, leaving 14 bases between them. This CDR3 has 14 amino acids. Germline V lookup: CDR1 MNHEY, CDR2 SMNVEV (reference sequence).